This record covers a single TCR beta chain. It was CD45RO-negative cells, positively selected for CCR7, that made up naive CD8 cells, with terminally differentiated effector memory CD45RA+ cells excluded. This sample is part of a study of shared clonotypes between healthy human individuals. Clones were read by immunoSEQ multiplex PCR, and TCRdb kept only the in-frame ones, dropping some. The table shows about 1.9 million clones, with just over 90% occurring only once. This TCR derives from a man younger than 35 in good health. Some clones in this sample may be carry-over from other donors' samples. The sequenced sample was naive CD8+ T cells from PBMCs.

As DNA, the CDR3 is TGTGCCAGCAGTTTTCCAAGGCAAACCGGGGAGCTGTTTTTT. The encoded protein is CASSFPRQTGELFF. The chain recombines TRBV28 with TRBJ2-2; D remains ambiguous. V was clipped by 3 bases and J by 5 bases, with 10 bases between them. The CDR3 runs 14 residues. Per the germline V gene, CDR1 is MDHEN and CDR2 is SYDVKM. Complete variable domain (other parts from reference TRBV28 and TRBJ2-2): DVKVTQSSRYLVKRTGEKVFLECVQDMDHENMFWYRQDPGLGLRLIYFSYDVKMKEKGDIPEGYSVSREKKERFSLILESASTNQTSMYLCASSFPRQTGELFFGEGSRLTVL.